This T cell receptor beta chain appears in the sequencing data of a study of regulatory T cells in long-lasting Graves disease. Study outcomes and limitations: Between persistent patients, around 2,900 public clonotypes were shared, exceeding the approximately 940 shared between new patients. With a small sample size, accuracy may have been reduced. Persistent Graves' disease cases displayed lower TCR diversity than newly diagnosed ones.

Time point specified: persistent/refractory GD, antithyroid drugs over 5 years with positive TRAb. PBMC RNA served as the TCR library source. The EDTA tubes were filled with 7 to 9.5 milliliters of drawn peripheral blood. Investigators prepared the TCR beta libraries by applying iRepertoire HTBI primers and Arm-PCR of CDR3 regions. Each CDR3 protein is one row after TCRdb ran MiXCR on the multiplex PCR reads. Altogether roughly 450,000 distinct CDR3 sequences are present, around 20% being singletons, with the ten largest covering roughly 30%. About this clonotype: As yet, its antigen is unknown.

The CDR3 sequence is 15 residues long. V lost 3 bases and J lost 5; bases outside the gene matches: 7. Germline CDR1 SEHNR, CDR2 FQNEAQ (reference sequence). The chain links TRBV7-9 to TRBJ2-5; 9 nucleotides match TRBD1. This receptor was obtained from a female donor with Graves disease. The source material was peripheral blood mononuclear cells (PBMCs), sampled when the disease was refractory, from a patient treated with antithyroid drugs. The CDR3 loop reads CASSFYTGGIETQYF. For the CDR3, the DNA is TGTGCCAGCAGCTTCTATACAGGGGGCATCGAGACCCAGTACTTC. The full variable domain, its missing parts supplied by reference TRBV7-9 and TRBJ2-5, is DTGVSQNPRHKITKRGQNVTFRCDPISEHNRLYWYRQTLGQGPEFLTYFQNEAQLEKSRLLSDRFSAERPKGSFSTLEIQRTEQGDSAMYLCASSFYTGGIETQYFGPGTRLLVL.